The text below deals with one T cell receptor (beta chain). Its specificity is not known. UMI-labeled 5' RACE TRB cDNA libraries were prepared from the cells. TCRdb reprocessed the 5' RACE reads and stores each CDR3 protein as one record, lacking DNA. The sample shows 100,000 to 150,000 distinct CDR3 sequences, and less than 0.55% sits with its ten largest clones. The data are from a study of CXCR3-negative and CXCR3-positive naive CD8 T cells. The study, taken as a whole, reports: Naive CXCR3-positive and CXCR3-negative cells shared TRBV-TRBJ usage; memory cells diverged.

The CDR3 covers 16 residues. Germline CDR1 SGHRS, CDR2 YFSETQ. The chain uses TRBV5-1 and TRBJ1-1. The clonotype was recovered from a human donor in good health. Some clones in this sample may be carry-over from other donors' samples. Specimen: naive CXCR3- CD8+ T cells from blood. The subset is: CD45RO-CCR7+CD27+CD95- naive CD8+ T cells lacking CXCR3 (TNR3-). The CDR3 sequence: CASSLKGLGMNTEAFF.